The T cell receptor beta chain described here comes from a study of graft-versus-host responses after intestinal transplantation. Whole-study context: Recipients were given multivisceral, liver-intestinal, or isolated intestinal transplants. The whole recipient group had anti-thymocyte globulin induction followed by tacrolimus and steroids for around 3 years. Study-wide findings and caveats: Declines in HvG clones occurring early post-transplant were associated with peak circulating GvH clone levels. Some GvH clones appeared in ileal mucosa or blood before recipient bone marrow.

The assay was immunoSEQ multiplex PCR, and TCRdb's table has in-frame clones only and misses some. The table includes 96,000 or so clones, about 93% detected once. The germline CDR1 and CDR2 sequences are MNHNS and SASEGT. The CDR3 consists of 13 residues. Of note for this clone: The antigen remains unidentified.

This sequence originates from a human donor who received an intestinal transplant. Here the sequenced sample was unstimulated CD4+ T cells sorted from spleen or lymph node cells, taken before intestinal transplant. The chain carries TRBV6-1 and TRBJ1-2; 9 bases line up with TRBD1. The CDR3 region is CALRDRAVYGYTF. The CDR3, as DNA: TGTGCTCTTCGGGACAGGGCCGTCTATGGCTACACCTTC.